The subject of this entry is one T cell receptor (beta chain). Its specific antigen is unknown. Nothing much larger sits one base from this clone, and base qualities are not available. Healthy HIV-negative adults with no recently reported acute infections or vaccinations were included as donors. Every donor was a Caucasian adult residing in Nashville, Tennessee, USA. For unsorted samples, around 85 million PBMCs were counted, and genomic DNA was extracted using the QIAamp DNA Blood Mini kit. After blood collection by leukapheresis, PBMCs were isolated using Ficoll-Histopaque density gradient centrifugation and then cryopreserved in the vapor phase of liquid nitrogen. TCR CDR3 regions were amplified from genomic DNA by multiplex PCR using the deep immunoSEQ assay. For each cell subset, the extracted genomic DNA was distributed evenly across all wells of several immunoSEQ 96-well plates, and each plate served as one replicate. For unsorted PBMC, approximately 0.3 ug genomic DNA, equal to approximately 30,000 T cell genomes, was loaded into each replicate PCR. Genomic DNA from unsorted PBMC was sequenced over ten immunoSEQ deep assay plates. Purified libraries were quantified with a Qubit 3.0 fluorometer, sized on a Bioanalyzer 2100, and re-quantified with the KAPA Library Quantification kit. A separate single-read 150-cycle Illumina NextSeq 550 flow cell was used to sequence each immunoSEQ 96-well plate. In the authors' own workflow: The immunoSEQ output contained only junctional sequences without quality scores, so filtering could not match that applied to full-length reads. To assign V/J genes and CDR3, sequences were annotated against IMGT germline references using PyIR, a Python wrapper for IgBLAST v1.9. Any read was removed if the V/J assignment was weak (E-value above 1e-6), the CDR3 was missing, or the read contained stop codons, out-of-frame junctions, or ambiguous translated residues. V3J clonotypes were defined as sequences sharing the same inferred V gene, J gene, and CDR3 amino acid sequence. To compute the percentage overlap between repertoires, the number of shared unique clonotypes was divided by the size of the smaller repertoire. Three approaches were used to assess repertoire richness: RTK rarefaction, the Chao1 estimator, and Recon v2.1 estimates of unobserved clonotypes. TCRdb obtained this table from immuneACCESS and retained in-frame rearrangements with V and J assigned. These tables miss some clones; where compared with another copy, unresolved V genes account for less than half of the shortfall, and the remainder is unexplained. That table is the source of V, J and clone size, and D and trimming were worked out from the DNA. A total of approximately 460,000 clones appear in this sample, approximately 77% of them only once. The ten largest clones take up approximately 12% of the sample.

The sample comes from a study of shared clonotypes between healthy human individuals (dated by TCRdb to the early 2020s). Regarding the study in general: The cohort included a few men and a couple of women between 18 and 49 years of age. Per donor, leukapheresis produced somewhere between about 0.94 and 9.5 billion PBMCs. Blood TCR repertoires of roughly 5 healthy adults were deeply sequenced to estimate repertoire size and the extent of clonotype sharing between individuals. Different laboratories and diverse techniques were used to prepare libraries and sequence TCR repertoires, to increase sequencing depth and limit assay-specific biases.

The research as a whole found: Only blood was sampled, and tissue TCR repertoires likely differ from those in blood. Based on pairwise subsampling, the degree of clonotype sharing among donors was expected to be affected by sequencing depth. Because the study included a small number of donors, the genetic and exposure-history diversity represented was limited.

Measured from the cysteine to the phenylalanine, the CDR3 is 17 residues long. Just CDR3 DNA is preserved here, 51 bases in frame from base 1. Trimmed from V: 5 bases; trimmed from J: 1 base; junction bases lacking a gene match: 12. CDR1 and CDR2 were assigned from the germline V gene as KGHSH and LQKENI. This clonotype was sampled from a middle-aged woman in good health. Some clones in this sample may be carry-over from other donors' samples. The material sequenced was PBMCs. The V gene is TRBV18 and the J gene is TRBJ2-3, and 7 junctional nucleotides match TRBD1. The CDR3: CASSTRTGGHGTDTQYF. The DNA reads TGTGCCAGCTCAACGAGGACAGGAGGACACGGCACAGATACGCAGTATTTT.